Described below is a single T cell receptor beta chain sequence and its context. Its antigen has not been determined. No much larger clone is present one base from it, and per-base qualities are unavailable. These data belong to a study of shared T cell receptors in the human thymus (dated by TCRdb to about 2021). The study in broad terms: The study investigated the way shared, self-reactive T-cell receptor alpha chains are produced in the human thymus.

The V end loses 0 bases and the J end loses 7 bases, and a stretch of 7 bases separates them. There are 13 amino acids in the CDR3, from cysteine to phenylalanine inclusive. CDR3 DNA is the only sequence kept; it has 39 bases, read in frame from the first base. From the germline V gene, CDR1 is SGHRS and CDR2 is YFSETQ. The protocol used for the library was the immunoSEQ multiplex PCR assay. The immuneACCESS repertoire file appears here via TCRdb, limited to in-frame rearrangements. These files lack a portion of the clones; in checked studies, under half of the deficit traces to unresolved V genes, and the cause of the others is not known. The table for this sample lists some 640,000 clones; more than 70% of them were counted only once. The ten top clones hold about 0.0094% of the sample. These data also formed part of another study, on human thymus T cells. The second study, in turn, reports: Immunologically healthy infants undergoing open corrective cardiac surgery for congenital heart defects in Finland were used as donors. The thymus tissue came from surgical resects taken out during corrective cardiac surgery. V and J gene segment usage appeared biased in both thymic and peripheral blood repertoires. The related research reported highly overlapping thymic TCR repertoires among unrelated individuals. TCR alpha and beta repertoires from roughly 8 infant thymus samples and a few related peripheral blood samples were characterized in the study. The cohort included more than 5 male and a couple of female infants, with donor ages spanning 7 to 244 days. After being mechanically released from the tissue, thymocytes were kept at -70 degrees C in pellets of about 9-34 million cells. Genomic DNA was extracted from frozen cell pellets with a QIAsymphony instrument. TCRB and TCRAD loci were amplified from a standardized quantity of quality-controlled genomic DNA using the immunoSEQ multiplex PCR assay. The amplicons covered the V(D)J region and were long enough to include the CDR3 and to identify the V and J genes. Through the commercial immunoSEQ service, the amplicons were sequenced on an Illumina platform. Corrections for primer bias and sequencing errors followed previously described methods, while TCRAD and TCRB definitions were based on the IMGT database. Analysis of the repertoires was done with immunoSEQ Analyzer 3.0 and VDJTools and included basic statistics, V/J segment usage, diversity estimates, rarefaction and pairwise overlap. Diversity was estimated using the Chao1, ChaoE, Efron-Thisted, Shannon and inverse Simpson indices, and was also estimated on datasets down-sampled to the size of the smallest sample. For repertoire overlap, CDR3 nucleotide sequence, V gene and J gene had to match strictly, and clustering was done by Jaccard-based multidimensional scaling. On average, thymus samples gave hundreds of thousands of unique TCRB clonotypes, whereas blood samples gave about 84,000.

This sequence originates from a boy under two years old with a congenital heart defect. Donor details come from another sample of the same person, matched by shared clones. The sequence links TRBV5-1 to TRBJ2-2; the D gene assignment is ambiguous. The sample was thymocytes. The CDR3 protein sequence reads: CASSLAFGGELFF. The DNA sequence is TGCGCCAGCAGCTTGGCCTTCGGCGGGGAGCTGTTTTTT.